The clone carrying this TCR beta chain was recorded many times. TCRdb recomputed clones from the PCR reads via MiXCR. Here the sample spans about 49,000 clones, about 4% being singletons. The sample comes from a study of metastatic and nonmetastatic thyroid tumors. Looking at the study overall: The authors compared repertoires across blood and tumor or nodule tissue from malignant and benign thyroid patients.

Every patient was untreated before thyroid surgery. The CDR3 extends over 14 amino acids. The ends were cut back, 0 bases at V and 1 base at J, with 7 bases in the middle. In germline, CDR1 is SGHVS, CDR2 FQNEAQ. This TCR derives from a female donor with papillary thyroid cancer or a benign thyroid nodule (not recorded which). Some clones in this sample may be carry-over from other donors' samples. Source material: blood. The chain joins TRBV7-8 to TRBJ2-7; D not resolved. The chain's CDR3 is CASSLAGFSYEQYF. CDR3 coding DNA: TGTGCCAGCAGCTTAGCGGGATTTTCCTACGAGCAGTACTTC.